In this sample, the clone carrying this TCR beta chain is medium-sized. What it recognizes is unknown. Since the library was made to target alpha chains, this beta chain is a stray read and its abundance is not meaningful. This specimen belongs to a study of spatial heterogeneity in lung cancer. Points from the study as a whole: Within tumors, counts of expanded alpha and beta TCRs tracked tumor mutation counts.

One entry per CDR3 protein, called by TCRdb with MiXCR from the 5' RACE reads. The repertoire includes 3,600 or so distinct CDR3 sequences, roughly 7% of them detected once, and about 19% sits in the top ten. Time point denoted: sample taken at primary tumor resection. Germline CDR1 SGHRS, CDR2 YFSETQ. The V segment lost 2 bases and the J segment 5 bases; nucleotides outside the gene matches: 4. This CDR3 contains 14 residues. This chain connects TRBV5-1 to TRBJ1-1; TRBD1 aligns across 9 bases. This TCR was recovered from a male donor with early-stage non-small cell lung cancer. Sequencing used lung tumor tissue, obtained at surgery. The chain's CDR3 is CASSLGQGRTEAFF. CDR3 nucleotides: TGCGCCAGCAGCTTAGGACAGGGGCGTACTGAAGCTTTCTTT.